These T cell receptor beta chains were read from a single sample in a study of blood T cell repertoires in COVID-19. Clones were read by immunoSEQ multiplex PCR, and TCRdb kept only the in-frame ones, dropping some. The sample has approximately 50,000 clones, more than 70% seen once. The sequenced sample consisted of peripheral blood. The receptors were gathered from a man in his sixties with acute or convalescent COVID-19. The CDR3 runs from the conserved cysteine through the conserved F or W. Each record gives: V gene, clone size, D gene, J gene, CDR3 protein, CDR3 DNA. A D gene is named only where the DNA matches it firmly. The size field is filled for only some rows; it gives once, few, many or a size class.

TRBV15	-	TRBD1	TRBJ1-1	CATSRDLQGSTEAFF	TGTGCCACCAGCAGAGATCTACAGGGGAGTACTGAAGCTTTCTTT
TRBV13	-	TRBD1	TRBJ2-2	CASSLRRQGWGGTGELFF	TGTGCCAGCAGCTTAAGGAGACAGGGGTGGGGCGGCACCGGGGAGCTGTTTTTT
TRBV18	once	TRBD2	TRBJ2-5	CASSPPGLAGGETQYF	TGTGCCAGCTCACCGCCGGGACTAGCGGGAGGAGAGACCCAGTACTTC
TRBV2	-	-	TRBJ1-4	CASSGLTVNEKLFF	TGTGCCAGCAGTGGCCTAACAGTTAATGAAAAACTGTTTTTT
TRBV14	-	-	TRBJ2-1	CASSPRLKGLAGTYNEQFF	TGTGCCAGCAGCCCTAGGCTAAAAGGGCTAGCTGGTACCTACAATGAGCAGTTCTTC
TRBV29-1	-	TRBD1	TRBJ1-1	CSVEGRGRTEAFF	TGCAGCGTTGAAGGCAGGGGGCGCACTGAAGCTTTCTTT
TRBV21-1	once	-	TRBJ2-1	CASSRNADRGYNEQFF	TGTGCCAGCAGCAGGAACGCGGACAGGGGTTACAATGAGCAGTTCTTC
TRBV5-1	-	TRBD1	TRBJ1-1	CASSSQQGTTEAFF	TGCGCCAGCAGCTCGCAACAGGGGACCACTGAAGCTTTCTTT
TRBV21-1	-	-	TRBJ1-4	CASSLGGATNEKLFF	TGTGCCAGCAGCTTAGGGGGTGCAACTAATGAAAAACTGTTTTTT
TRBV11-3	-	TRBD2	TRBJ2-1	CASSPSGSSYNEQFF	TGTGCCAGCAGCCCTAGCGGGAGCTCCTACAATGAGCAGTTCTTC
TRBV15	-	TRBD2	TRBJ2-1	CATSRRLAGKNEQFF	TGTGCCACCAGCAGACGACTAGCGGGAAAGAATGAGCAGTTCTTC
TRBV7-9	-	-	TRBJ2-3	CASSFGGDTQYF	TGTGCCAGCAGCTTTGGAGGGGATACGCAGTATTTT
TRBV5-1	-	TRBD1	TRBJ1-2	CASSQGQGAEYGYTF	TGCGCCAGCAGCCAAGGACAGGGGGCTGAGTATGGCTACACCTTC
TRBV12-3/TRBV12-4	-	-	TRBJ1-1	CASSQQMNTEAFF	TGTGCCAGCAGTCAACAGATGAACACTGAAGCTTTCTTT
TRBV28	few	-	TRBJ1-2	CASSLGPTNYGYTF	TGTGCCAGCAGTTTAGGGCCTACTAACTATGGCTACACCTTC
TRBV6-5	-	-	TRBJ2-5	CASTSNRGGVETQYF	TGTGCCAGCACCTCCAACAGGGGAGGCGTGGAGACCCAGTACTTC
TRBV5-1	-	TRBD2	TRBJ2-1	CASSLTGTTYNEQFF	TGCGCCAGCAGCTTGACCGGGACTACCTACAATGAGCAGTTCTTC
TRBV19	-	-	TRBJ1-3	CASSTGASGNTIYF	TGTGCCAGTAGTACAGGGGCCTCTGGAAACACCATATATTTT
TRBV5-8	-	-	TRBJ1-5	CASSLHRDTSNQPQHF	TGTGCCAGCAGCTTGCATAGGGACACTAGCAATCAGCCCCAGCATTTT
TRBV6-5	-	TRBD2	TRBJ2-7	CASSYSGGRSTYEQYF	TGTGCCAGCAGTTACTCGGGCGGGAGGAGTACCTACGAGCAGTACTTC
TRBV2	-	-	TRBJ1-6	CASSEVVGARNSPLHF	TGTGCCAGCAGTGAAGTTGTAGGGGCCAGGAATTCACCCCTCCACTTT
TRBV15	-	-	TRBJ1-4	CATSRDQAANEKLFF	TGTGCCACCAGCAGAGATCAGGCAGCTAATGAAAAACTGTTTTTT
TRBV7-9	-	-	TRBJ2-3	CASSPIVGRRGTDTQYF	TGTGCCAGCAGCCCGATTGTGGGGAGGAGGGGCACAGATACGCAGTATTTT
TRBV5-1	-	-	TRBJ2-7	CASRTDITREQYF	TGCGCCAGCAGAACCGACATAACTCGCGAGCAGTACTTC
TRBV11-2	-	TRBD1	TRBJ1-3	CASSRQGFSGNTIYF	TGTGCCAGCAGCAGACAGGGCTTCTCTGGAAACACCATATATTTT
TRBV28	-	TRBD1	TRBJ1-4	CASSTGGEKLFF	TGTGCCAGCAGCACAGGGGGTGAAAAACTGTTTTTT